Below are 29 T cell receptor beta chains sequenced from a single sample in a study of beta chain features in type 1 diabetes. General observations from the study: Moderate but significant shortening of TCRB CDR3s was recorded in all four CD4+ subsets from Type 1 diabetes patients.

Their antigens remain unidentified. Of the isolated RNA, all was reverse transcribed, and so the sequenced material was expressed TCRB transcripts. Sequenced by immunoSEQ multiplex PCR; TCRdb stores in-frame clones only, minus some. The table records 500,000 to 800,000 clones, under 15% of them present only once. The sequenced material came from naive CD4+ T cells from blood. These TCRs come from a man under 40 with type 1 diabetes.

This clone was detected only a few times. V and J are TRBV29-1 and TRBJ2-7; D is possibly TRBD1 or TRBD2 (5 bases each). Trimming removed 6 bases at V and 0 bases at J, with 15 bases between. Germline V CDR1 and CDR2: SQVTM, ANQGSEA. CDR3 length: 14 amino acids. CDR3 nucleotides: TGCAGCGTAGCCGGGACCTTAGACTCCTACGAGCAGTACTTC. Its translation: CSVAGTLDSYEQYF.

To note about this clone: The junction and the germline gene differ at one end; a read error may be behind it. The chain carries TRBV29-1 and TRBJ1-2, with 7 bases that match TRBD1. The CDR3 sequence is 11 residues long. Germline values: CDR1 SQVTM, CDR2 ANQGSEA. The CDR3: CSVGDSRKSFF. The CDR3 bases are TGCAGCGTAGGGGACAGTCGTAAGTCGTTCTTC.

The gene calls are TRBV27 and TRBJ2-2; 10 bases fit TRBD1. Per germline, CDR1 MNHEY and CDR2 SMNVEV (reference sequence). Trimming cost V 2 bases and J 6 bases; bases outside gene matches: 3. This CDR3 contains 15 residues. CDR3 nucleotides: TGTGCCAGCAGTTTAGAGGACAGGGGGGCCGGGGAGCTGTTTTTT. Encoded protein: CASSLEDRGAGELFF.

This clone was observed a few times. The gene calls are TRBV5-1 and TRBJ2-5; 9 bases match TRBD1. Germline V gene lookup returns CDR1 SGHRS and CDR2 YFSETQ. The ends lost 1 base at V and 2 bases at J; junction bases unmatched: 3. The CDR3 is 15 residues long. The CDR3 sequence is CASSLRGQGQETQYF. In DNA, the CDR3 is TGCGCCAGCAGCTTGAGGGGACAGGGACAAGAGACCCAGTACTTC.

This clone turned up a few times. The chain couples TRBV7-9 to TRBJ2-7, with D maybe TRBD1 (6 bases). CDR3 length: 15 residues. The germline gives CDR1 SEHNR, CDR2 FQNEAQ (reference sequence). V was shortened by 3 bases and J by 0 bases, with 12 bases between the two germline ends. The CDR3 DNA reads TGTGCCAGCAGCTTTGGGCAGGGGATCTCCTACGAGCAGTACTTC. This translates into CASSFGQGISYEQYF.

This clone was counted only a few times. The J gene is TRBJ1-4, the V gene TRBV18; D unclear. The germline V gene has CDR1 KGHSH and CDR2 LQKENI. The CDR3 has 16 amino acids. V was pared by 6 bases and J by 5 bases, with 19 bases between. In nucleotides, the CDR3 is TGTGCCAGCTCCCCCCGGACTATCACGGGGAATGAAAAACTGTTTTTT. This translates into CASSPRTITGNEKLFF.

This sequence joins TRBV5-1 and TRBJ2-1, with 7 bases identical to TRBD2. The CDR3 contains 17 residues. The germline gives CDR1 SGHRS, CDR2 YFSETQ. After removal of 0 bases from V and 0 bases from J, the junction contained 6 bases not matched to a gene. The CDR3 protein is CASSLAGAGSSYNEQFF. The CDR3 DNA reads TGCGCCAGCAGCTTGGCCGGAGCGGGGAGCTCCTACAATGAGCAGTTCTTC. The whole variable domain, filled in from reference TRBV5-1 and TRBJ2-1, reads KAGVTQTPRYLIKTRGQQVTLSCSPISGHRSVSWYQQTPGQGLQFLFEYFSETQRNKGNFPGRFSGRQFSNSRSEMNVSTLELGDSALYLCASSLAGAGSSYNEQFFGPGTRLTVL.

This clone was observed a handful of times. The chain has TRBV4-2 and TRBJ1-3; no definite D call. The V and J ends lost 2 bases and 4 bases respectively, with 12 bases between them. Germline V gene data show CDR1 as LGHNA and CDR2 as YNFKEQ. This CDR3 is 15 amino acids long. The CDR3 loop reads CASSQRLSEGNTIYF. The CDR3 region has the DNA TGTGCCAGCAGCCAAAGGCTATCCGAGGGAAACACCATATATTTT.

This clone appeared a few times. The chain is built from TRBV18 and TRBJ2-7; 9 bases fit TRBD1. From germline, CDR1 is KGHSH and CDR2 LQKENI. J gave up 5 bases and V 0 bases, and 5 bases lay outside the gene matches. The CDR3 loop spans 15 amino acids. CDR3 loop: CASSPPTGGRNEQYF. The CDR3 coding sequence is TGTGCCAGCTCACCACCGACAGGGGGAAGAAACGAGCAGTACTTC.

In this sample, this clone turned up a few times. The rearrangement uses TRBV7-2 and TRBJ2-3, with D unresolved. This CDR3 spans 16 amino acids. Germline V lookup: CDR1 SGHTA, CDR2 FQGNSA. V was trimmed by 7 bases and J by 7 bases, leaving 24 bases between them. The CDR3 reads CASTDSFRSVAYTQYF. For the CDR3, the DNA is TGTGCCAGCACCGATTCGTTCCGCAGCGTCGCTTATACGCAGTATTTT.

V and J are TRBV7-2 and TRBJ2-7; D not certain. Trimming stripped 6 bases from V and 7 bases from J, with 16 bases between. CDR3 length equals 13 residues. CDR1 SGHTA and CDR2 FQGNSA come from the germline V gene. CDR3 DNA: TGTGCCAGCAGTCCAGACCCCTCGACAGAGCAGTACTTC. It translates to CASSPDPSTEQYF.

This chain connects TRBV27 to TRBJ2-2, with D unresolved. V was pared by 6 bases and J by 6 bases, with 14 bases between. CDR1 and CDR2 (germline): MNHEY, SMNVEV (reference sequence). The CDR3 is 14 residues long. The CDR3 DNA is TGTGCCAGCAGCCCAGGACGGGCGCCCGGGGAGCTGTTTTTT. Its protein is CASSPGRAPGELFF.

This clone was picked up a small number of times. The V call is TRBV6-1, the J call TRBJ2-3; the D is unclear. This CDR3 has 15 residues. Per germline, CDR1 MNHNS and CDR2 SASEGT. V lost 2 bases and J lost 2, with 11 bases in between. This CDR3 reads CASSEFHISTDTQYF. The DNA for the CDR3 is TGTGCCAGCAGTGAATTCCACATATCCACAGATACGCAGTATTTT.

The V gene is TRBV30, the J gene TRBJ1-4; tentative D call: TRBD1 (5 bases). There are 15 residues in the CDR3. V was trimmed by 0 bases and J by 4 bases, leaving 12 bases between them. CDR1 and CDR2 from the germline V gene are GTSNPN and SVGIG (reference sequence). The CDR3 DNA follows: TGTGCCTGGAGTGTACGTCAGGGTAGTAATGAAAAACTGTTTTTT. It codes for CAWSVRQGSNEKLFF.

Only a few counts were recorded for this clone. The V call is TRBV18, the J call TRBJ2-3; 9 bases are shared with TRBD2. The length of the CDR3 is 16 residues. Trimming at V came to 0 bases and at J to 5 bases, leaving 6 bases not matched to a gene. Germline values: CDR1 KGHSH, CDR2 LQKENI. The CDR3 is CASSPPAGGQRDTQYF. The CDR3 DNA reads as TGTGCCAGCTCACCACCGGCGGGGGGGCAGAGAGATACGCAGTATTTT.

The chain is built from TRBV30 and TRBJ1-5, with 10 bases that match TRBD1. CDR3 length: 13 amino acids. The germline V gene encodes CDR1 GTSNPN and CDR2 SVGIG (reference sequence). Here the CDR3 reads CAYGQGGDQPQHF. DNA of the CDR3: TGTGCTTACGGACAGGGGGGCGATCAGCCCCAGCATTTT.

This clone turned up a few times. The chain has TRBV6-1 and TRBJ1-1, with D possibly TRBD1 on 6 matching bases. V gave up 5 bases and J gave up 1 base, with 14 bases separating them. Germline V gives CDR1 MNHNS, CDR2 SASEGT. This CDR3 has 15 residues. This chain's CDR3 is CASSNHQGRNTEAFF. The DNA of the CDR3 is TGTGCCAGCAGTAATCACCAGGGGAGGAACACTGAAGCTTTCTTT.

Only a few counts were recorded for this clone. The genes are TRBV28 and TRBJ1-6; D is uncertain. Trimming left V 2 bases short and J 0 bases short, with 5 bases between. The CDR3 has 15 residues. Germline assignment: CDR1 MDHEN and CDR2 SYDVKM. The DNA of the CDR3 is TGTGCCAGCAGTTTACTGAACTCCTATAATTCACCCCTCCACTTT. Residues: CASSLLNSYNSPLHF.

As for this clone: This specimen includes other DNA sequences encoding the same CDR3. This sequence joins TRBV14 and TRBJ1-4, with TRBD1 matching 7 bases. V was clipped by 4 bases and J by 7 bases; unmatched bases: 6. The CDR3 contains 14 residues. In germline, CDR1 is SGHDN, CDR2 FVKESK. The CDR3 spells CASSPRRTGEKLFF. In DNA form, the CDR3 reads TGTGCCAGCAGCCCCCGTAGGACAGGTGAAAAACTGTTTTTT.

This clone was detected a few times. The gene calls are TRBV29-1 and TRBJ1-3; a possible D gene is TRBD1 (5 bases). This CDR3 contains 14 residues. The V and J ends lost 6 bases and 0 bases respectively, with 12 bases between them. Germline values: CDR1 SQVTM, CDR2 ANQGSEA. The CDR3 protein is CSVAGTYSGNTIYF. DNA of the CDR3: TGCAGCGTCGCCGGGACTTACTCTGGAAACACCATATATTTT.

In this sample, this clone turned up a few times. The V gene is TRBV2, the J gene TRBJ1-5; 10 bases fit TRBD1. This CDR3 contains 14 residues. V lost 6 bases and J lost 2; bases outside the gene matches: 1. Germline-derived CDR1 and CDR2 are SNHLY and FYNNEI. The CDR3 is CASRGQGGNQPQHF. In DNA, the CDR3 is TGTGCCAGCAGAGGACAGGGGGGCAATCAGCCCCAGCATTTT.

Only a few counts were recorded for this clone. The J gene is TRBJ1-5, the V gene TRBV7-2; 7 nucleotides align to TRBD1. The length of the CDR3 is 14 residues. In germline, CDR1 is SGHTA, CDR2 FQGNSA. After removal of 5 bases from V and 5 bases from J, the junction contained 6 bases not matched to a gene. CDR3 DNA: TGTGCCAGCAGCCCGGGACAGACCTATCAGCCCCAGCATTTT. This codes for CASSPGQTYQPQHF.

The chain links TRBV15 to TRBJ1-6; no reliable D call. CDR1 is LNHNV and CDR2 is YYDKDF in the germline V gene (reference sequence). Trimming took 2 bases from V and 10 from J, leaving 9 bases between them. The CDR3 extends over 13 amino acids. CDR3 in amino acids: CATSRIIRSPLHF. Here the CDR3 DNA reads TGTGCCACCAGCAGAATAATCCGGTCACCCCTCCACTTT.

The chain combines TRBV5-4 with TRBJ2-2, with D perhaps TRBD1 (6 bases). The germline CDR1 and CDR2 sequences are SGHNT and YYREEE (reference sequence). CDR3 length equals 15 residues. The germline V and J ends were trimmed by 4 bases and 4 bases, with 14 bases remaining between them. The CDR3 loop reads CASSPGTMPTGELFF. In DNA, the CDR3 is TGTGCCAGCAGCCCGGGGACAATGCCCACCGGGGAGCTGTTTTTT.

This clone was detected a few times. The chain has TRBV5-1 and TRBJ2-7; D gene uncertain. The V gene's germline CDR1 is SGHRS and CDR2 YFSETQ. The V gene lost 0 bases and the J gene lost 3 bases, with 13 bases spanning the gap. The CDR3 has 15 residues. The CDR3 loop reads CASSLAPGPHYEQYF. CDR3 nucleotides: TGCGCCAGCAGCTTGGCCCCTGGACCCCACTACGAGCAGTACTTC.

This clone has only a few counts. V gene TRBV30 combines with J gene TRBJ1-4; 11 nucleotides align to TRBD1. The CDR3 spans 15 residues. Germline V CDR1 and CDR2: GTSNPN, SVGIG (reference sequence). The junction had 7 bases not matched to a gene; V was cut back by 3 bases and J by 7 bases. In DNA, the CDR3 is TGTGCCTGGAGGGGACCTGGGACAGGGGGTGAAAAACTGTTTTTT. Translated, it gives CAWRGPGTGGEKLFF.

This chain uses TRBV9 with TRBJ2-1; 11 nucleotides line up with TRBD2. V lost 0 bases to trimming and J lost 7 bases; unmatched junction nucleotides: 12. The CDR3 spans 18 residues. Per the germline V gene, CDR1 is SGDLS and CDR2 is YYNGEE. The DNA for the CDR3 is TGTGCCAGCAGCGTAGGAGGCCTAGCGGGGGGTGTGAGGAATGAGCAGTTCTTC. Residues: CASSVGGLAGGVRNEQFF.

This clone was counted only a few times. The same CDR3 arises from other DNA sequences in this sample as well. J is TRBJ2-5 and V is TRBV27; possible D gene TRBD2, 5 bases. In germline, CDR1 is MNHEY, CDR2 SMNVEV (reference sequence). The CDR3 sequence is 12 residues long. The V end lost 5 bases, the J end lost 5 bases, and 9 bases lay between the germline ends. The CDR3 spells CASSKLGETQYF. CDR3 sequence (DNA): TGTGCCAGCAGTAAACTAGGGGAGACCCAGTACTTC.

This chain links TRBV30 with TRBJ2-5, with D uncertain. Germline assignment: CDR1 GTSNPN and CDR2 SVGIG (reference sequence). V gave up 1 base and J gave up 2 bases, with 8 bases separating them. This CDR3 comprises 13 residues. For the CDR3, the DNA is TGTGCCTGGAGTGGGAAACAGCAAGAGACCCAGTACTTC. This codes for CAWSGKQQETQYF. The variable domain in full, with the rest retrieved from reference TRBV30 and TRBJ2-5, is SQTIHQWPATLVQPVGSPLSLECTVEGTSNPNLYWYRQAAGRGLQLLFYSVGIGQISSEVPQNLSASRPQDRQFILSSKKLLLSDSGFYLCAWSGKQQETQYFGPGTRLLVL.